A selection of T cell receptor beta chains follows, all from one sample in a study of circulating and synovial CD4+ cells in juvenile arthritis. Assay used: immunoSEQ multiplex PCR; TCRdb lists only in-frame clones, some missing. The table shows about 30,000 clones, with 93% occurring only once. The sequenced sample consisted of CD4+ T cells from blood. These receptors were collected from a human donor with juvenile idiopathic arthritis. Each CDR3 is given with its conserved first and last residue. Each record gives: V gene, J gene, CDR3 length, clone size, D gene, CDR3 protein, CDR3 DNA. The D gene is left open where the match is weak. Only part of the rows carry a size: once, few, many, or a class if the clone is expanded.

v_call: TRBV6-1; j_call: TRBJ2-7; cdr3_length: 12; clone_size: -; d_call: TRBD1; cdr3_aa: CASSGQGGEQYF; cdr3_nt: TGTGCCAGCAGTGGACAGGGGGGCGAGCAGTACTTC
v_call: TRBV28; j_call: TRBJ1-3; cdr3_length: 16; clone_size: -; d_call: TRBD1; cdr3_aa: CASSQTGGFSGNTIYF; cdr3_nt: TGTGCCAGCAGTCAGACAGGGGGTTTCTCTGGAAACACCATATATTTT
v_call: TRBV6-4; j_call: TRBJ1-4; cdr3_length: 15; clone_size: once; d_call: TRBD1; cdr3_aa: CASSLQGAPNEKLFF; cdr3_nt: TGTGCCAGCAGCCTACAGGGGGCGCCGAATGAAAAACTGTTTTTT
v_call: TRBV6-5; j_call: TRBJ2-1; cdr3_length: 14; clone_size: -; d_call: -; cdr3_aa: CASTRGASYNEQFF; cdr3_nt: TGTGCCAGCACGCGGGGAGCGAGTTACAATGAGCAGTTCTTC
v_call: TRBV18; j_call: TRBJ1-2; cdr3_length: 14; clone_size: -; d_call: -; cdr3_aa: CASSPSGGPYGYTF; cdr3_nt: TGTGCCAGCTCACCAAGCGGGGGGCCGTATGGCTACACCTTC
v_call: TRBV11-2; j_call: TRBJ2-1; cdr3_length: 15; clone_size: -; d_call: TRBD2; cdr3_aa: CASTKPSGSRNEQFF; cdr3_nt: TGTGCCAGCACCAAACCTAGCGGGAGCCGCAATGAGCAGTTCTTC
v_call: TRBV19; j_call: TRBJ2-1; cdr3_length: 15; clone_size: once; d_call: TRBD2; cdr3_aa: CASSIGSGGNNEQFF; cdr3_nt: TGTGCCAGTAGTATAGGTAGCGGGGGGAACAATGAGCAGTTCTTC
v_call: TRBV28; j_call: TRBJ2-1; cdr3_length: 15; clone_size: -; d_call: -; cdr3_aa: CASSRGLNSYNEQFF; cdr3_nt: TGTGCCAGCAGCCGCGGACTGAACTCCTACAATGAGCAGTTCTTC
v_call: TRBV11-3; j_call: TRBJ2-7; cdr3_length: 13; clone_size: -; d_call: -; cdr3_aa: CASSLALGAEQYF; cdr3_nt: TGTGCCAGCAGCTTAGCTTTGGGGGCCGAGCAGTACTTC
v_call: TRBV9; j_call: TRBJ2-2; cdr3_length: 13; clone_size: few; d_call: -; cdr3_aa: CASSVSTSGELFF; cdr3_nt: TGTGCCAGCAGCGTGAGCACCTCGGGGGAGCTGTTTTTT
v_call: TRBV5-1; j_call: TRBJ2-7; cdr3_length: 14; clone_size: -; d_call: -; cdr3_aa: CASSLAQGRYEQYF; cdr3_nt: TGCGCCAGCAGCTTGGCACAGGGCCGATACGAGCAGTACTTC
v_call: TRBV19; j_call: TRBJ2-3; cdr3_length: 14; clone_size: -; d_call: -; cdr3_aa: CASSIKTATDTQYF; cdr3_nt: TGTGCCAGTAGTATAAAAACAGCCACAGATACGCAGTATTTT
v_call: TRBV28; j_call: TRBJ1-3; cdr3_length: 15; clone_size: -; d_call: TRBD1; cdr3_aa: CASSLIRQGGNTIYF; cdr3_nt: TGTGCCAGCAGTTTAATCCGACAGGGTGGGAACACCATATATTTT
v_call: TRBV10-3; j_call: TRBJ1-5; cdr3_length: 14; clone_size: few; d_call: -; cdr3_aa: CAISGRQSNQPQHF; cdr3_nt: TGTGCCATCAGTGGACGACAGAGCAATCAGCCCCAGCATTTT
v_call: TRBV29-1; j_call: TRBJ2-5; cdr3_length: 13; clone_size: -; d_call: TRBD1; cdr3_aa: CSVGDRGRKTQYF; cdr3_nt: TGCAGCGTTGGGGACAGGGGAAGGAAGACCCAGTACTTC
v_call: TRBV4-2; j_call: TRBJ2-1; cdr3_length: 16; clone_size: -; d_call: -; cdr3_aa: CASSQVGGAGGNEQFF; cdr3_nt: TGTGCCAGCAGCCAAGTAGGAGGAGCGGGCGGGAATGAGCAGTTCTTC
v_call: TRBV2; j_call: TRBJ2-5; cdr3_length: 16; clone_size: -; d_call: TRBD2; cdr3_aa: CASSARLASRLETQYF; cdr3_nt: TGTGCCAGCAGTGCCCGACTAGCGAGCCGGTTAGAGACCCAGTACTTC